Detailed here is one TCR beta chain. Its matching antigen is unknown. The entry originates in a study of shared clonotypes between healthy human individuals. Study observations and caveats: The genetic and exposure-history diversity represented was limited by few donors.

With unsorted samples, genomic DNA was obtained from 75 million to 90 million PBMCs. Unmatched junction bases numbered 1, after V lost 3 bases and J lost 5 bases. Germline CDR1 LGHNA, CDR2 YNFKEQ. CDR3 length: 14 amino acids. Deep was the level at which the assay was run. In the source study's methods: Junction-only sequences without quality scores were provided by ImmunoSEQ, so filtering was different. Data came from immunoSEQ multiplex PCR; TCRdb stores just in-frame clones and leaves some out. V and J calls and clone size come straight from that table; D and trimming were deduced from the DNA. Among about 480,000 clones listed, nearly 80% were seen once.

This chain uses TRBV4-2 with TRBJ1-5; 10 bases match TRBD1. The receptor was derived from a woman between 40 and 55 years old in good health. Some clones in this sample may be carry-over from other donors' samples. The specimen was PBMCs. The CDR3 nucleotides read TGTGCCAGCAGCCAGGGGACAGGGGATCAGCCCCAGCATTTT. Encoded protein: CASSQGTGDQPQHF.